The present entry profiles one TCR beta chain with its context. Reverse transcription of about 0.5 to 1 ug RNA used random hexamers. Across 54 Vbeta and 13 Jbeta, immunoSEQ multiplex PCR amplified TCR beta CDR3. TCRdb fed the immunoSEQ multiplex PCR reads into MiXCR, producing one record per CDR3 protein. The sample contains 400,000 or so distinct CDR3 sequences, more than 80% of which appear only once. This CDR3 contains 14 residues. Trimming shortened V by 2 bases and J by 9 bases, and 14 bases separated the two germline ends. This sample was included in a study of CD8 T cells in Susac syndrome. The clonotype comes from a human donor with multiple sclerosis. Sequencing input: CD8+ T cells from PBMCs. The chain combines TRBV12-3 or TRBV12-4 with TRBJ2-1, with a weak D call TRBD2 (7 bases). The CDR3 is CASSLMRGGGEQFF. The DNA for the CDR3 is TGTGCCAGCAGTTTAATGAGGGGAGGGGGTGAGCAGTTCTTC.